This T cell receptor (beta chain) was found in a study of blood T cell repertoires in COVID-19. The wider study: Whether acute or convalescent, the COVID-19 samples came from the United States, Italy and Spain. The analysed material was cDNA or gDNA that came from T cells, B-cell-depleted T cells, or PBMCs.

Original analysis: Nucleated cell counts were estimated from reference gene primer amplification. Clones were sequenced by immunoSEQ multiplex PCR, and TCRdb holds only the in-frame ones, with some missing. V and J calls and clone size follow that table, whereas D and trimming were derived from the DNA. The table has just under 45,000 clones, around 87% seen once. The germline CDR1 and CDR2 sequences are ENHRY and SYGVKD. CDR3 length equals 15 residues. The J segment lost 4 bases and the V segment lost 6 bases, leaving 7 bases of the junction unmatched. The sample was peripheral blood. This TCR came from a woman of 80 years or more in a cohort sampled during active or convalescent COVID-19. J is TRBJ2-5 and V is TRBV10-3; TRBD2 aligns across 11 bases. CDR3 nucleotides: TGTGCCATCAGGAATAGCGGGGGGGCGGGAGAGACCCAGTACTTC. As protein: CAIRNSGGAGETQYF.